The 20 T cell receptor beta chains below all came from one sample that was sequenced in a study of cytomegalovirus exposure and HLA in healthy donors. Vbeta (60) and Jbeta (13) primers were used in the PCR. Some clones are missing from TCRdb's copy, which holds only in-frame ones; the method was immunoSEQ multiplex PCR. The table has 200,000 to 300,000 clones, around 76% seen once. Sample: PBMCs. All receptors derive from a woman in her thirties or forties in good health and CMV-seropositive.

The chain combines TRBV9 with TRBJ1-1; perhaps TRBD1 as D (5 bases). The V gene's germline CDR1 is SGDLS and CDR2 YYNGEE. Trimming took 4 bases from V and 3 from J, leaving 13 bases between them. CDR3 length equals 14 residues. The CDR3 reads CASSFTQGDTEAFF. The CDR3, as DNA: TGTGCCAGCAGCTTTACCCAGGGTGACACTGAAGCTTTCTTT.

The chain combines TRBV5-4 with TRBJ1-6; 12 nucleotides agree with TRBD1. With V trimmed by 3 bases and J by 10 bases, 11 bases remained unmatched. The CDR3 runs to 17 residues. In germline, CDR1 is SGHNT, CDR2 YYREEE (reference sequence). The CDR3 DNA is TGTGCCAGCAGCTACGTCCCGGGACAGGGGGCGGGCTCACCCCTCCACTTT. It encodes CASSYVPGQGAGSPLHF.

This clone was seen more than once but under ten times. The J gene is TRBJ1-6, the V gene TRBV19; 10 bases line up with TRBD1. Germline CDR1 LNHDA, CDR2 SQIVND (reference sequence). V shed 4 bases, J shed 8 bases, and the junction held 5 bases outside the gene matches. This CDR3 is built from 15 residues. For the CDR3, the DNA is TGTGCCAGTAGTACCCCCGGGACAGGGGATTCACCCCTCCACTTT. This codes for CASSTPGTGDSPLHF.

V and J are TRBV21-1 and TRBJ2-2; TRBD2, the table's D call, lacks a check against the DNA. TRBV21-1 is tagged as a pseudogene. The CDR3 consists of 10 residues. The chain's CDR3 is CASHSGELFF. The CDR3 nucleotides read TGTGCCAGCCACTCCGGGGAGCTGTTTTTT.

This chain uses TRBV7-3 with TRBJ2-2; D gene unclear. V was cut by 6 bases and J by 5 bases, with 4 bases left in between. The CDR3 is 11 residues long. CDR1 SGHTA and CDR2 FQGTGA come from the germline V gene. In nucleotides, the CDR3 is TGTGCCAGCAGTCAAACCGGGGAGCTGTTTTTT. It codes for CASSQTGELFF.

The chain couples TRBV15 to TRBJ1-1; D call uncertain. V shed 2 bases and J shed 5 bases, with 6 bases lying between them. There are 12 residues in the CDR3. Looked up from germline, CDR1 is LNHNV and CDR2 is YYDKDF (reference sequence). The DNA for the CDR3 is TGTGCCACCAGCAGACCCCATACTGAAGCTTTCTTT. Its protein is CATSRPHTEAFF.

The J gene is TRBJ2-5, the V gene TRBV7-2, with D possibly matching TRBD1 (5 bases). The CDR3 totals 16 residues. Germline V gene lookup returns CDR1 SGHTA and CDR2 FQGNSA. Trimming removed 2 bases from V and 1 base from J, with 14 bases in between. CDR3 loop: CASSLTNRKGQETQYF. For the CDR3, the DNA is TGTGCCAGCAGCTTAACAAACAGGAAGGGCCAAGAGACCCAGTACTTC. Together with reference TRBV7-2 and TRBJ2-5, the CDR3 gives the full variable domain: GAGVSQSPSNKVTEKGKDVELRCDPISGHTALYWYRQSLGQGLEFLIYFQGNSAPDKSGLPSDRFSAERTGGSVSTLTIQRTQQEDSAVYLCASSLTNRKGQETQYFGPGTRLLVL.

J is TRBJ1-2 and V is TRBV27; weak D call: TRBD1 (6 bases). Trimming stripped 2 bases from V and 4 bases from J, with 11 bases between. The CDR3 contains 14 residues. Looked up from germline, CDR1 is MNHEY and CDR2 is SMNVEV (reference sequence). CDR3 sequence (DNA): TGTGCCAGCAGTTTACCAGGGGCCCCCTATGGCTACACCTTC. It codes for CASSLPGAPYGYTF.

The CDR3 bases are TGTGCCAGCAGCTTAGCGGTAGAAGAGACCCAGTACTTC. Amino acid sequence: CASSLAVEETQYF. This rearrangement joins TRBV11-1 to TRBJ2-5; D remains ambiguous. CDR1 is SGHAT, CDR2 FQDESV, per germline (reference sequence). V was cut by 0 bases and J by 3 bases, with 5 bases left in between. This CDR3 contains 13 residues.

This chain uses TRBV4-1 with TRBJ2-1; 10 bases match TRBD2. This CDR3 has 18 residues. Looked up from germline, CDR1 is MGHRA and CDR2 is YSYEKL. V was pared by 2 bases and J by 5 bases, with 12 bases of the junction left unmatched. CDR3 region: CASSQPTRASGRHNEQFF. CDR3 sequence (DNA): TGCGCCAGCAGCCAACCAACTCGGGCTAGCGGGAGACACAATGAGCAGTTCTTC.

This clone was picked up one time. The J gene is TRBJ2-7, the V gene TRBV11-3, with TRBD2 matching 9 bases. This CDR3 has 17 amino acids. Unmatched junction bases numbered 10, after V lost 1 base and J lost 3 bases. Per the germline V gene, CDR1 is SGHNT and CDR2 is YENEEA. CDR3 DNA: TGTGCCAGCAGCTTAGTATTTAGGGCTAGCGGGATCTACGAGCAGTACTTC. Protein sequence: CASSLVFRASGIYEQYF.

A remark on this clone: The sample contains more than one DNA sequence encoding this CDR3. The chain employs TRBV6-5 and TRBJ1-1; D gene uncertain. This CDR3 has 12 amino acids. Trimming stripped 5 bases from V and 4 bases from J, with 8 bases between. The V gene's germline CDR1 is MNHEY and CDR2 SVGAGI. The CDR3, as DNA: TGTGCCAGCAGTCGAGGGAGCACTGAAGCTTTCTTT. As protein: CASSRGSTEAFF.

This chain links TRBV7-2 with TRBJ2-1; 13 bases fit TRBD2. CDR1 is SGHTA, CDR2 FQGNSA, per germline. Trimming at V came to 6 bases and at J to 4 bases, leaving 0 bases not matched to a gene. The CDR3 runs to 14 residues. The CDR3 DNA follows: TGTGCCAGCAGACTAGCGGGAGGGTACAATGAGCAGTTCTTC. Its protein is CASRLAGGYNEQFF. The full variable domain, with the rest looked up from reference TRBV7-2 and TRBJ2-1, is GAGVSQSPSNKVTEKGKDVELRCDPISGHTALYWYRQSLGQGLEFLIYFQGNSAPDKSGLPSDRFSAERTGGSVSTLTIQRTQQEDSAVYLCASRLAGGYNEQFFGPGTRLTVL.

The chain couples TRBV4-2 to TRBJ1-2, with TRBD1 as a possible D gene (6 bases). There are 13 residues in the CDR3. V lost 0 bases, J lost 7 bases, and 9 bases lay in between. The germline V gene encodes CDR1 LGHNA and CDR2 YNFKEQ. The CDR3 loop is CASSQEGARGYTF. CDR3 DNA sequence: TGTGCCAGCAGCCAAGAGGGGGCGCGTGGCTACACCTTC.

The chain couples TRBV20-1 to TRBJ2-3; a weak D match, TRBD2 (5 bases). This CDR3 is built from 11 residues. CDR1 DFQATT and CDR2 SNEGSKA come from the germline V gene (reference sequence). The V end lost 7 bases, the J end lost 2 bases, and 7 bases lay between the germline ends. Here the CDR3 DNA reads TGCAGTGGAGGGTTCACAGATACGCAGTATTTT. Translated: CSGGFTDTQYF.

The chain carries TRBV28 and TRBJ1-5; weak D call: TRBD1 (5 bases). This CDR3 has 15 amino acids. Trimming took 6 bases from V and 1 from J, leaving 13 bases between them. Germline V lookup: CDR1 MDHEN, CDR2 SYDVKM. CDR3 protein: CASRVGGGSNQPQHF. Written as DNA, the CDR3 is TGTGCCAGCAGAGTCGGCGGGGGAAGCAATCAGCCCCAGCATTTT.

The rearrangement links TRBV5-4 to TRBJ2-2; D perhaps matches TRBD1 (6 bases). Germline V CDR1 and CDR2: SGHNT, YYREEE (reference sequence). The CDR3 totals 14 residues. V was clipped by 5 bases and J by 3 bases, with 11 bases between them. The CDR3 DNA is TGTGCCAGCAGTACGGGACAACACACCGGGGAGCTGTTTTTT. It codes for CASSTGQHTGELFF.

The chain is built from TRBV7-9 and TRBJ2-2; possibly TRBD2 for D (5 bases). The V gene lost 1 base and the J gene lost 4 bases, with 10 bases spanning the gap. Looked up from germline, CDR1 is SEHNR and CDR2 is FQNEAQ (reference sequence). This CDR3 spans 15 amino acids. CDR3 region: CASSLGGMGTGELFF. The DNA for the CDR3 is TGTGCCAGCAGCTTAGGAGGGATGGGCACCGGGGAGCTGTTTTTT.

The genes are TRBV5-4 and TRBJ2-7, with 7 bases that match TRBD1. The CDR3 runs 16 residues. CDR1 SGHNT and CDR2 YYREEE come from the germline V gene (reference sequence). The V segment lost 4 bases and the J segment 2 bases; nucleotides outside the gene matches: 12. The CDR3 sequence: CASSTAYRDSTYEQYF. CDR3 nucleotides: TGTGCCAGCAGCACCGCTTACCGGGACAGTACCTACGAGCAGTACTTC. The complete variable domain, with remaining parts taken from reference TRBV5-4 and TRBJ2-7, reads ETGVTQSPTHLIKTRGQQVTLRCSSQSGHNTVSWYQQALGQGPQFIFQYYREEENGRGNFPPRFSGLQFPNYSSELNVNALELDDSALYLCASSTAYRDSTYEQYFGPGTRLTVT.

The V call is TRBV5-1, the J call TRBJ1-6, with no clear D. Germline CDR1 SGHRS, CDR2 YFSETQ. The V gene lost 1 base and the J gene lost 7 bases, with 6 bases spanning the gap. The CDR3 loop spans 13 amino acids. DNA for the CDR3: TGCGCCAGCAGCTTGCAGGTCAATTCACCCCTCCACTTT. Protein: CASSLQVNSPLHF.